This TCR beta chain was recovered during a study of OX40 agonist ivuxolimab in advanced cancers. Turning to the study itself: An agonistic anti-OX40 (CD134) antibody, ivuxolimab, was used to treat the patients. Having had anti-PD-1, anti-PD-L1 or anti-CTLA-4 therapy before was allowed, and around 44% had some. Partial responses occurred in Three dose-escalation patients, one with hepatocellular carcinoma and two with cutaneous melanoma.

Produced via immunoSEQ multiplex PCR; TCRdb's table is partial and in-frame only. The sample consists of around 100,000 clones, 70% to 90% of them appearing once. The CDR3 length is 12 residues. Trimming removed 6 bases from V and 7 bases from J; junction bases left unmatched: 2. CDR1 is SEHNR, CDR2 FQNEAQ, per germline (reference sequence). Sequenced material: CD4+ or CD8+ T cells sorted from blood, taken in a trial of the OX40 agonist ivuxolimab. The chain recombines TRBV7-9 with TRBJ1-2, with 10 bases identical to TRBD1. The sequence was obtained from an adult with an advanced solid tumor such as melanoma, head and neck, liver or kidney cancer. The CDR3 DNA reads as TGTGCCAGCAGTTGGACAGGGGGTGGCTACACCTTC. This sequence encodes CASSWTGGGYTF.